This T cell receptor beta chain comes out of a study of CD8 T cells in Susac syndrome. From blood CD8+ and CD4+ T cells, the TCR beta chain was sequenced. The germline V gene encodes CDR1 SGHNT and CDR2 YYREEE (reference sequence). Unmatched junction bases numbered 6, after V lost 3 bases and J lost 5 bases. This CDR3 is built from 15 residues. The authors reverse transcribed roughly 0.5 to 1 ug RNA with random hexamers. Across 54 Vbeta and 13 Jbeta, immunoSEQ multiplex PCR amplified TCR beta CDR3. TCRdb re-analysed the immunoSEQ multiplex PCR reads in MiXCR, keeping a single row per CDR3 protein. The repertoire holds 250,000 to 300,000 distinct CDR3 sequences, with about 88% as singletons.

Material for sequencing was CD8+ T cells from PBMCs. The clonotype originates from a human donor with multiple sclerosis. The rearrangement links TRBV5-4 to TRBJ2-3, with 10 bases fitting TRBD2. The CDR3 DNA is TGTGCCAGCAGCTACGGGACTAGCGCGGGAGATACGCAGTATTTT. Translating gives CASSYGTSAGDTQYF.